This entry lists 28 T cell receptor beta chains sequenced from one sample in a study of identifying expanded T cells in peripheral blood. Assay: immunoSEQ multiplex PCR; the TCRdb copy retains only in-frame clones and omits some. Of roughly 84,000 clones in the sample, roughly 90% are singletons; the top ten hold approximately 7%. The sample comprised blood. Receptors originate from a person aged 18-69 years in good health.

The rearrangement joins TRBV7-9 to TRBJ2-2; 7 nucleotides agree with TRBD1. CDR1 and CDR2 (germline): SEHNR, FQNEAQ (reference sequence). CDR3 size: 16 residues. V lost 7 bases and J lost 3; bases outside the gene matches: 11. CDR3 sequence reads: CASTHYRDRHTGELFF. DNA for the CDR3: TGTGCCAGCACCCACTACCGGGACAGACACACCGGGGAGCTGTTTTTT.

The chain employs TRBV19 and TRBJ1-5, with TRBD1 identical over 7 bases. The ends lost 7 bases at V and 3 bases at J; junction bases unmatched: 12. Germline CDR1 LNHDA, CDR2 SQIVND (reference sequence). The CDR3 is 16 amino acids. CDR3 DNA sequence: TGTGCCAGTACCCCCCGGGACAGAGGCCACAATCAGCCCCAGCATTTT. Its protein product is CASTPRDRGHNQPQHF.

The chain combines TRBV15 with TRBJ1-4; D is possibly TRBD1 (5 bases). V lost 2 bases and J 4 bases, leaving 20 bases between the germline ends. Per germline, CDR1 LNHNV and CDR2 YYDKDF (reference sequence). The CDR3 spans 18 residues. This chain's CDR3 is CATSRPPGEGKDNEKLFF. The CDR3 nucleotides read TGTGCCACCAGCAGACCACCCGGGGAGGGGAAAGATAATGAAAAACTGTTTTTT.

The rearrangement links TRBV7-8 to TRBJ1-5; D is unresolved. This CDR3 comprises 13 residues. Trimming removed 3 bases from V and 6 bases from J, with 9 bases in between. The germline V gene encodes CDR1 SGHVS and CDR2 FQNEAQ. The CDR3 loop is CASSFSNRQPQHF. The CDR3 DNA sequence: TGTGCCAGCAGCTTCTCAAATCGTCAGCCCCAGCATTTT.

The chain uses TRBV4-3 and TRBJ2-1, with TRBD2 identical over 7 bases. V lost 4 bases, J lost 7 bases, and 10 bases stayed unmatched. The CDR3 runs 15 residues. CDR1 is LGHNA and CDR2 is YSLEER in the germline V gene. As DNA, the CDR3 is TGCGCCAGCAGCCCCCGAGGGAGGGAATGGAATGAGCAGTTCTTC. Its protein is CASSPRGREWNEQFF.

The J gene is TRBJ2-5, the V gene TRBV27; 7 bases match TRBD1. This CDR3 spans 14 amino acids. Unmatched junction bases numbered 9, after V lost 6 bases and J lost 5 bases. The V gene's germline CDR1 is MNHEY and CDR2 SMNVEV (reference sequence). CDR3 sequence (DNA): TGTGCCAGCAGAAGGGGGCAACAGTTTGAGACCCAGTACTTC. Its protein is CASRRGQQFETQYF.

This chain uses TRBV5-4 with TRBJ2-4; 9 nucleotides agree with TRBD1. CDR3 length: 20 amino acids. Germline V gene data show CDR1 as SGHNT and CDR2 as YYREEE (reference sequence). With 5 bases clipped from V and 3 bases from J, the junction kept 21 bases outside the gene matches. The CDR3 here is CASSLKRSFPGQGGKNIQYF. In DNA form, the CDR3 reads TGTGCCAGCAGTTTAAAGAGAAGTTTCCCGGGACAGGGAGGCAAAAACATTCAGTACTTC.

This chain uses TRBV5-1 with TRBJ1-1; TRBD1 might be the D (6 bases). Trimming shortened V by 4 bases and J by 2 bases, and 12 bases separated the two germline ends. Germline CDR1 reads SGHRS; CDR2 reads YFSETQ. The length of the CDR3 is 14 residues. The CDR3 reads CASSPGTLNTEAFF. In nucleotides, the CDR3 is TGCGCCAGCAGCCCTGGGACACTTAACACTGAAGCTTTCTTT.

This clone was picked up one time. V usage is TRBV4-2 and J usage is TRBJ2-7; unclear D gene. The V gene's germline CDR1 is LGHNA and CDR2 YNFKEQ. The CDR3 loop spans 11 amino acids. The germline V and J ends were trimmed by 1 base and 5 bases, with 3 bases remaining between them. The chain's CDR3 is CASSQGDEQYF. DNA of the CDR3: TGTGCCAGCAGCCAAGGGGACGAGCAGTACTTC.

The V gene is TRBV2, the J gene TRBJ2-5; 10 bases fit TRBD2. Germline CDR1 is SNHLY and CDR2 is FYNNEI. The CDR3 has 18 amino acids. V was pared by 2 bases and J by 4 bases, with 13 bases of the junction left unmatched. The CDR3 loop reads CASSERVGASGGRETQYF. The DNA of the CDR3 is TGTGCCAGCAGTGAACGAGTGGGGGCTAGCGGGGGAAGAGAGACCCAGTACTTC.

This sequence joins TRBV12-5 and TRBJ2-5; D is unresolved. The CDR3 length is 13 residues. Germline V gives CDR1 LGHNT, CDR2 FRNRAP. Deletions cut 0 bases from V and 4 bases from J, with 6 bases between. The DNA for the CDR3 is TGTGCTAGTGGTTTGGTAAACCTAGAGACCCAGTACTTC. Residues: CASGLVNLETQYF.

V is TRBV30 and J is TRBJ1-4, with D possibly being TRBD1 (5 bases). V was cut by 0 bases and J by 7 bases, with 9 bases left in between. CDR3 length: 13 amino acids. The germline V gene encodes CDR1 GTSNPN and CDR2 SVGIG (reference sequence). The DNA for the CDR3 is TGTGCCTGGAGTGTACGAGGGGCTGAAAAACTGTTTTTT. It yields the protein CAWSVRGAEKLFF.

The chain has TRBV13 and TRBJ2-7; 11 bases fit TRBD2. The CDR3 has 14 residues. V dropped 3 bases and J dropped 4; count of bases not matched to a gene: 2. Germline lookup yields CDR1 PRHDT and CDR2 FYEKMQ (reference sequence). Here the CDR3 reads CASSLLAGGYEQYF. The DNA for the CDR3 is TGTGCCAGCAGCTTGCTAGCGGGGGGTTACGAGCAGTACTTC. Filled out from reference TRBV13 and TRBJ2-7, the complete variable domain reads AAGVIQSPRHLIKEKRETATLKCYPIPRHDTVYWYQQGPGQDPQFLISFYEKMQSDKGSIPDRFSAQQFSDYHSELNMSSLELGDSALYFCASSLLAGGYEQYFGPGTRLTVT.

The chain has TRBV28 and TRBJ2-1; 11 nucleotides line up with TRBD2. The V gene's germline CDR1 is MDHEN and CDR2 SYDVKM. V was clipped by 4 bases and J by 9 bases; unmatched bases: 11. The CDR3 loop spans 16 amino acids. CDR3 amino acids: CASSSLAGDLRGEQFF. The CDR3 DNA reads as TGTGCCAGCAGTTCACTAGCGGGAGATCTTCGAGGTGAGCAGTTCTTC. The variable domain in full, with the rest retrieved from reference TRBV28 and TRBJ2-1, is DVKVTQSSRYLVKRTGEKVFLECVQDMDHENMFWYRQDPGLGLRLIYFSYDVKMKEKGDIPEGYSVSREKKERFSLILESASTNQTSMYLCASSSLAGDLRGEQFFGPGTRLTVL.

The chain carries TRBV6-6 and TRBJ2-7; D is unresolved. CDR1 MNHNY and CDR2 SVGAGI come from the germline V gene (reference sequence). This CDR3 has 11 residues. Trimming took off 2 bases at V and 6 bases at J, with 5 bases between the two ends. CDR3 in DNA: TGTGCCAGCAGTTACCTTGGCGAGCAGTACTTC. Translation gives CASSYLGEQYF.

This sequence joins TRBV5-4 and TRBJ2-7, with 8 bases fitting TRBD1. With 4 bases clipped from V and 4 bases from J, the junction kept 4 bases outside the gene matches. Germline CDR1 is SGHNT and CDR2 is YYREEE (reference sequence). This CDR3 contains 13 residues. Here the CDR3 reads CASSRDRWYEQYF. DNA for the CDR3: TGTGCCAGCAGCCGGGACAGGTGGTACGAGCAGTACTTC.

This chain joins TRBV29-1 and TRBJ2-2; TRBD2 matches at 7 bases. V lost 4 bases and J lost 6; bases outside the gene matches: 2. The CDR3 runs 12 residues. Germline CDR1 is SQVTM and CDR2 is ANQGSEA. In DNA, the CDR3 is TGCAGCGTTGGGGACTACTCCGGGGAGCTGTTTTTT. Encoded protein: CSVGDYSGELFF.

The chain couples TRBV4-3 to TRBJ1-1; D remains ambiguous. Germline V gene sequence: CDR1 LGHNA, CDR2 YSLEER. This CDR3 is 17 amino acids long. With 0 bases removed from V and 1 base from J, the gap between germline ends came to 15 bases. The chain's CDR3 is CASSQDFRVYSNTEAFF. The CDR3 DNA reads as TGCGCCAGCAGCCAAGACTTTAGGGTCTATTCGAACACTGAAGCTTTCTTT.

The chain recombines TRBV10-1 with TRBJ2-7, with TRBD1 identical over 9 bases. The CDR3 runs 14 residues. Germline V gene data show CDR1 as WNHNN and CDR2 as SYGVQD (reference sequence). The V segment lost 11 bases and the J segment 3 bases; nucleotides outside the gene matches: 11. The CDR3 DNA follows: TGCGCCGTATACCGGGACAGGGCCTACTACGAGCAGTACTTC. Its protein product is CAVYRDRAYYEQYF.

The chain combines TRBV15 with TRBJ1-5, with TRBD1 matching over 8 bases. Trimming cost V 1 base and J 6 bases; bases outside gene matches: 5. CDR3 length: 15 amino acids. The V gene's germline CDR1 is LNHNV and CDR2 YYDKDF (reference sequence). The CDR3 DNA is TGTGCCACCAGCAGAGGGGAGACAGGGGCTCAGCCCCAGCATTTT. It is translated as CATSRGETGAQPQHF.

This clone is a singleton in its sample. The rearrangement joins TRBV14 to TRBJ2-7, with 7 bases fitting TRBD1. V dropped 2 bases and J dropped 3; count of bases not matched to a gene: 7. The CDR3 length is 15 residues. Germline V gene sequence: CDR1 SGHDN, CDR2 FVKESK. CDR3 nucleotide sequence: TGTGCCAGCAGCCAAATGGGACAGCTTTTCTACGAGCAGTACTTC. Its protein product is CASSQMGQLFYEQYF. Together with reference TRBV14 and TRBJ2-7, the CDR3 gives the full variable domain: EAGVTQFPSHSVIEKGQTVTLRCDPISGHDNLYWYRRVMGKEIKFLLHFVKESKQDESGMPNNRFLAERTGGTYSTLKVQPAELEDSGVYFCASSQMGQLFYEQYFGPGTRLTVT.

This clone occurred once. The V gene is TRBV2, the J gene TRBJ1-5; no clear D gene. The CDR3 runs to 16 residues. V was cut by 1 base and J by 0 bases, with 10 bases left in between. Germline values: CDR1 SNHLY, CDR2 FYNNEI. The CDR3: CASSEGVSTSNQPQHF. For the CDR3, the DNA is TGTGCCAGCAGTGAAGGGGTCTCGACTAGCAATCAGCCCCAGCATTTT.

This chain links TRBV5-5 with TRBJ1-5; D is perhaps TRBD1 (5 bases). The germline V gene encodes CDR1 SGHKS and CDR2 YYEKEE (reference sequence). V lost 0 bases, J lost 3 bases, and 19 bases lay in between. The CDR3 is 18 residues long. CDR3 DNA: TGTGCCAGCAGCTTGGCCGGTTTTCGGGGGACGGACAATCAGCCCCAGCATTTT. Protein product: CASSLAGFRGTDNQPQHF.

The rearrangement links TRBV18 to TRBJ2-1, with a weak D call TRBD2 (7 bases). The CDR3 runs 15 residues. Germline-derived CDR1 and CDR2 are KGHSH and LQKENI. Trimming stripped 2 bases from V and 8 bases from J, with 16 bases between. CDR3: CASSPRGGLLDEQFF. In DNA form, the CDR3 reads TGTGCCAGCTCACCAAGGGGGGGGTTACTGGATGAGCAGTTCTTC.

The CDR3 is CASSQNALTDTQYF. In DNA, the CDR3 is TGTGCCAGCAGCCAAAATGCCCTCACAGATACGCAGTATTTT. V and J are TRBV4-2 and TRBJ2-3; D is unresolved. Germline-derived CDR1 and CDR2 are LGHNA and YNFKEQ. This CDR3 has 14 residues. The ends were cut back, 2 bases at V and 2 bases at J, with 8 bases in the middle.

Here the CDR3 DNA reads TGTGCCAGCACCTCGGGAGGGGCCTACGAGCAGTACTTC. This codes for CASTSGGAYEQYF. V and J are TRBV6-6 and TRBJ2-7, with 8 bases identical to TRBD2. The CDR3 contains 13 residues. V lost 7 bases, J lost 2 bases, and 4 bases stayed unmatched. Germline values: CDR1 MNHNY, CDR2 SVGAGI (reference sequence).

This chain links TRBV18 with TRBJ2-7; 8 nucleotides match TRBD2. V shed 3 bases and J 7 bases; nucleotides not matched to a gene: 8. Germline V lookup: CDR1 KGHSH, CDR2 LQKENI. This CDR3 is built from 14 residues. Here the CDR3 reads CASSPLAGSGEQYF. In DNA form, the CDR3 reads TGTGCCAGCTCACCTCTAGCGGGTTCCGGGGAGCAGTACTTC.

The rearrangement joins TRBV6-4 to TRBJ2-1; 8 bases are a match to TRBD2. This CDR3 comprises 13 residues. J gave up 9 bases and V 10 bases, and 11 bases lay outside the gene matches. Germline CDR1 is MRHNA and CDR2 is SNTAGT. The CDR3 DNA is TGTGCCACCGGGGGGGGGCCGGGCGGTGAGCAGTTCTTC. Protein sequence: CATGGGPGGEQFF.